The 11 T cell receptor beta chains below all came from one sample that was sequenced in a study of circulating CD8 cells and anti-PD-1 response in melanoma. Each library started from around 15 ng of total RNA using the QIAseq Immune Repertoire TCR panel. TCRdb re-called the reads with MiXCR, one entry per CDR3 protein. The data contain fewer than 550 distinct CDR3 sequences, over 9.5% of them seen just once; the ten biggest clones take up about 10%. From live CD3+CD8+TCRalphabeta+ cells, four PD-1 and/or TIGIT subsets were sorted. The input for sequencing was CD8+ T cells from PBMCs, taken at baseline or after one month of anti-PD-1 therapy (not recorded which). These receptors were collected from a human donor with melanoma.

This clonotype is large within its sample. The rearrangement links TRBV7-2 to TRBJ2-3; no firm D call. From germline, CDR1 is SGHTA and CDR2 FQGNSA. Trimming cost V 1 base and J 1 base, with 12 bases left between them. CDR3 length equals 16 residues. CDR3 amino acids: CASSLGALRRTDTQYF. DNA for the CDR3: TGTGCCAGCAGCTTAGGCGCCCTGCGGCGCACAGATACGCAGTATTTT. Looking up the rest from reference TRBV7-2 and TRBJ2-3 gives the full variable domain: GAGVSQSPSNKVTEKGKDVELRCDPISGHTALYWYRQSLGQGLEFLIYFQGNSAPDKSGLPSDRFSAERTGGSVSTLTIQRTQQEDSAVYLCASSLGALRRTDTQYFGPGTRLTVL.

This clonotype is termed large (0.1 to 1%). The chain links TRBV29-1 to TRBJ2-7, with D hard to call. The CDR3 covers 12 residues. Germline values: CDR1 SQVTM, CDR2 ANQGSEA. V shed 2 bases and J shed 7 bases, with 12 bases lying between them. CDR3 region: CSVELPSLEQYF. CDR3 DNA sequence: TGCAGCGTTGAACTCCCCTCGTTAGAGCAGTACTTC.

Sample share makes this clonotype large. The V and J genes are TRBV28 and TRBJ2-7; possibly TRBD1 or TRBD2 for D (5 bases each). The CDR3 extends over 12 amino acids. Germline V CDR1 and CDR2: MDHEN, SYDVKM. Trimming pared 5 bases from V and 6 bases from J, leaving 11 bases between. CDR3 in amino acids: CASSPGSSEQYF. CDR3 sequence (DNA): TGTGCCAGCAGTCCAGGGAGCAGCGAGCAGTACTTC. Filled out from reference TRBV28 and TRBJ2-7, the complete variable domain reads DVKVTQSSRYLVKRTGEKVFLECVQDMDHENMFWYRQDPGLGLRLIYFSYDVKMKEKGDIPEGYSVSREKKERFSLILESASTNQTSMYLCASSPGSSEQYFGPGTRLTVT.

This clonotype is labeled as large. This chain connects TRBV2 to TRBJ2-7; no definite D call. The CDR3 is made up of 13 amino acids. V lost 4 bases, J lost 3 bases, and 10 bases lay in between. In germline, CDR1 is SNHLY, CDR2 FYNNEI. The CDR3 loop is CASSVGMIYEQYF. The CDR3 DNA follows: TGTGCCAGCAGTGTGGGCATGATCTACGAGCAGTACTTC.

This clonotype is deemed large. The CDR3 loop is CSAPRGHEQFF. The CDR3 region has the DNA TGCAGCGCCCCCCGAGGGCATGAGCAGTTCTTC. The V and J genes are TRBV29-1 and TRBJ2-1; TRBD2 might be the D (5 bases). Trimming stripped 7 bases from V and 8 bases from J, with 12 bases between. CDR1 is SQVTM and CDR2 is ANQGSEA in the germline V gene. The CDR3 loop spans 11 amino acids.

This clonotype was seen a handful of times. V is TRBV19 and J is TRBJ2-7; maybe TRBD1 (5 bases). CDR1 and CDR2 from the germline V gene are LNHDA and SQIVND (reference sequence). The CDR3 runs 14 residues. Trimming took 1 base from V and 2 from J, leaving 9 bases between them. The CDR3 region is CASSIAQGAYEQYF. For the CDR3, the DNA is TGTGCCAGTAGTATAGCCCAGGGTGCCTACGAGCAGTACTTC.

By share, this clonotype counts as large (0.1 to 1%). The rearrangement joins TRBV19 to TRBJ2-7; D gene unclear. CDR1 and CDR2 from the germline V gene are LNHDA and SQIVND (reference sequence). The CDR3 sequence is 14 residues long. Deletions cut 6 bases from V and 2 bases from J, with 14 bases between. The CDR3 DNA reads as TGTGCCAGTAGCCTCCTGCACAGCCCCTACGAGCAGTACTTC. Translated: CASSLLHSPYEQYF.

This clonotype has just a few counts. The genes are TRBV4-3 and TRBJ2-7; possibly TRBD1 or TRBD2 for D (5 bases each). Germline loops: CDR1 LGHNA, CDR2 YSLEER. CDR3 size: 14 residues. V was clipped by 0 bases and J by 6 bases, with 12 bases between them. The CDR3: CASSQDGAGCEQYF. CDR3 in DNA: TGCGCCAGCAGCCAAGACGGGGCAGGGTGCGAGCAGTACTTC.

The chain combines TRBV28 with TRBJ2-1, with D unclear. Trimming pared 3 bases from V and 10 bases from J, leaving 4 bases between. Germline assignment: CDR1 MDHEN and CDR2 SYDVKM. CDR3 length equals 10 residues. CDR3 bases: TGTGCCAGCAGTTTCCGGGAGCAGTTCTTC. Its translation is CASSFREQFF.

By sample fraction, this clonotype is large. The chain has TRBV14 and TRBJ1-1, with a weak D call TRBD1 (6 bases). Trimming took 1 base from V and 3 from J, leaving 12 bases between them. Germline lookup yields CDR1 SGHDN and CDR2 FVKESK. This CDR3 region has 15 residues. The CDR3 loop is CASSQVGGGYTEAFF. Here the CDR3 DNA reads TGTGCCAGCAGCCAAGTTGGCGGGGGCTACACTGAAGCTTTCTTT.

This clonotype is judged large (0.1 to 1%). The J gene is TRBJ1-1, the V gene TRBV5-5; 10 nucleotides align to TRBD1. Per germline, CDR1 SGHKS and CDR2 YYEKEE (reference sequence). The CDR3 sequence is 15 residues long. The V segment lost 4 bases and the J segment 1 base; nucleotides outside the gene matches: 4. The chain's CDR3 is CASSPWTGGNTEAFF. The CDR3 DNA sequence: TGTGCCAGCAGCCCGTGGACAGGGGGGAACACTGAAGCTTTCTTT. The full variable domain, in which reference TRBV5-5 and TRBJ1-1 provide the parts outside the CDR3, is DAGVTQSPTHLIKTRGQQVTLRCSPISGHKSVSWYQQVLGQGPQFIFQYYEKEERGRGNFPDRFSARQFPNYSSELNVNALLLGDSALYLCASSPWTGGNTEAFFGQGTRLTVV.